This entry lists 27 T cell receptor beta chains sequenced from one sample in a study of T-cell reconstitution after alpha-beta-depleted transplantation in children. The library targeted TCRbeta and was prepared with unique molecular identifiers. TCRdb redid the calling of the PCR reads with MiXCR, one entry per CDR3 protein. The sample holds around 450,000 distinct CDR3 sequences, roughly 16% seen once. The material sequenced was PBMCs, mostly from graft donor cells, taken 360 days after TCRalphabeta/CD19-depleted stem cell transplant. These receptors came from a boy under two years old who had a stem cell transplant for Wiskott-Aldrich syndrome, so the T cells may come from the graft donor.

The table lists this clonotype with a few counts. The CDR3, as DNA: TGTGCCAGCAGCTTAGGCGGGACGAGGAACACCGGGGAGCTGTTTTTT. Translating it yields CASSLGGTRNTGELFF. The V call is TRBV7-2, the J call TRBJ2-2, with D perhaps matching TRBD2 (6 bases). Trimming removed 1 base from V and 1 base from J, with 10 bases in between. The CDR3 extends over 16 amino acids. Germline-derived CDR1 and CDR2 are SGHTA and FQGNSA.

This clonotype was seen more than once but under ten times. This rearrangement joins TRBV3-1 to TRBJ2-1; tentative D call: TRBD2 (6 bases). V was clipped by 1 base and J by 2 bases, with 9 bases between them. The CDR3 has 15 amino acids. Germline V gene lookup returns CDR1 LGHDT and CDR2 YNNKEL (reference sequence). Here the CDR3 DNA reads TGTGCCAGCAGCCAAGTAGCGGTCACCTACAATGAGCAGTTCTTC. This gives the protein CASSQVAVTYNEQFF.

The gene calls are TRBV20-1 and TRBJ2-1; TRBD2 matches at 7 bases. The CDR3 has 18 amino acids. Germline trimming cut 3 bases from V and 5 bases from J; bases unmatched to any gene: 19. From germline, CDR1 is DFQATT and CDR2 SNEGSKA (reference sequence). The CDR3 loop is CSASRGGRGAPLNNEQFF. CDR3 bases: TGCAGTGCTAGTAGGGGCGGGAGAGGGGCCCCTTTGAACAATGAGCAGTTCTTC.

The chain couples TRBV4-1 to TRBJ2-2; 13 bases agree with TRBD2. CDR3 length: 20 amino acids. CDR1 and CDR2 from the germline V gene are MGHRA and YSYEKL. Trimming cost V 1 base and J 0 bases; bases outside gene matches: 8. CDR3: CASSQGEGLAGPPNTGELFF. The CDR3 DNA reads TGCGCCAGCAGCCAAGGAGAGGGACTAGCGGGGCCGCCGAACACCGGGGAGCTGTTTTTT.

The chain couples TRBV2 to TRBJ2-2; D perhaps matches TRBD2 (7 bases). The CDR3 loop spans 15 amino acids. The germline V and J ends were trimmed by 3 bases and 5 bases, with 13 bases remaining between them. In germline, CDR1 is SNHLY, CDR2 FYNNEI. CDR3 coding DNA: TGTGCCAGCAGTGATTGGACTAGGGGGACCGGGGAGCTGTTTTTT. It encodes CASSDWTRGTGELFF.

This clonotype was counted between two and nine times. The chain links TRBV19 to TRBJ2-1; D uncertain. Germline CDR1 reads LNHDA; CDR2 reads SQIVND (reference sequence). This CDR3 region has 14 residues. The ends were cut back, 7 bases at V and 4 bases at J, with 14 bases in the middle. The CDR3 sequence is CASNRGPPYNEQFF. The DNA for the CDR3 is TGTGCCAGTAATAGAGGACCGCCTTACAATGAGCAGTTCTTC.

V usage is TRBV27 and J usage is TRBJ2-7; tentatively, D is TRBD2 (6 bases). Germline lookup yields CDR1 MNHEY and CDR2 SMNVEV (reference sequence). Trimming pared 5 bases from V and 4 bases from J, leaving 15 bases between. The CDR3 consists of 14 residues. The DNA of the CDR3 is TGTGCCAGCAGTGTCGGGACTCGAGGGTACGAGCAGTACTTC. Protein sequence: CASSVGTRGYEQYF.

In this sample, this clonotype turned up many times. The chain employs TRBV5-1 and TRBJ2-6; 11 positions match TRBD2. The V segment lost 0 bases and the J segment 0 bases; nucleotides outside the gene matches: 2. The CDR3 is 18 amino acids. The germline CDR1 and CDR2 sequences are SGHRS and YFSETQ. The CDR3 coding sequence is TGCGCCAGCAGCTTGGGGGGGACTAGCGGCTCTGGGGCCAACGTCCTGACTTTC. The encoded protein is CASSLGGTSGSGANVLTF.

This chain connects TRBV5-1 to TRBJ2-2, with TRBD2 as a possible D gene (5 bases). V lost 2 bases and J lost 7, with 15 bases in between. Germline CDR1 is SGHRS and CDR2 is YFSETQ. This CDR3 contains 15 residues. CDR3 in DNA: TGCGCCAGCAGCTTAGGTAGCAAGCGGAACGGGGAGCTGTTTTTT. This sequence encodes CASSLGSKRNGELFF.

This clonotype has just a few counts. This rearrangement joins TRBV7-6 to TRBJ2-1; 13 nucleotides align to TRBD2. This CDR3 region has 17 residues. Germline-derived CDR1 and CDR2 are SGHVS and FNYEAQ. J gave up 6 bases and V 3 bases, and 8 bases lay outside the gene matches. Here the CDR3 DNA reads TGTGCCAGCAGCTTGGCTCTACTAGCGGGAGGGATCAATGAGCAGTTCTTC. Its protein product is CASSLALLAGGINEQFF. Drawing the rest from reference TRBV7-6 and TRBJ2-1, the complete variable domain is GAGVSQSPRYKVTKRGQDVALRCDPISGHVSLYWYRQALGQGPEFLTYFNYEAQQDKSGLPNDRFSAERPEGSISTLTIQRTEQRDSAMYRCASSLALLAGGINEQFFGPGTRLTVL.

The table lists this clonotype with a few counts. The V call is TRBV7-2, the J call TRBJ2-5, with TRBD2 as a possible D gene (5 bases). Germline lookup yields CDR1 SGHTA and CDR2 FQGNSA. This CDR3 has 15 residues. Between the trimmed V and J ends, which lost 2 bases and 2 bases, there was a span of 12 bases. Here the CDR3 reads CASSLNFGEQETQYF. CDR3 nucleotides: TGTGCCAGCAGCTTAAATTTCGGGGAACAAGAGACCCAGTACTTC.

This clonotype has a handful of counts. The V gene is TRBV29-1, the J gene TRBJ1-2, with a tentative D call TRBD1 (5 bases). Trimming removed 4 bases from V and 4 bases from J, with 10 bases in between. Germline CDR1 SQVTM, CDR2 ANQGSEA. CDR3 size: 12 residues. The CDR3 is CSVVGGAYGYTF. The CDR3 nucleotides read TGCAGCGTTGTGGGGGGAGCCTATGGCTACACCTTC.

This clonotype was detected only a few times. The chain employs TRBV12-3 or TRBV12-4 and TRBJ1-4; D is unresolved. Trimming took off 2 bases at V and 7 bases at J, with 8 bases between the two ends. This CDR3 has 13 amino acids. The DNA for the CDR3 is TGTGCCAGCAGTTTAAACCCGGGTGAAAAACTGTTTTTT. This sequence encodes CASSLNPGEKLFF.

V and J are TRBV7-9 and TRBJ2-7; D is possibly TRBD2 (5 bases). V lost 5 bases to trimming and J lost 0 bases, with 17 bases between them. Germline V gene data show CDR1 as SEHNR and CDR2 as FQNEAQ (reference sequence). CDR3 length: 16 residues. DNA of the CDR3: TGTGCCAGCAGCCCCAAAGCAGGACTTCGCTCCTACGAGCAGTACTTC. Its translation: CASSPKAGLRSYEQYF.

The V gene is TRBV18, the J gene TRBJ2-5; maybe TRBD2 (6 bases). Germline-derived CDR1 and CDR2 are KGHSH and LQKENI. Trimming cost V 4 bases and J 9 bases, with 21 bases left between them. The CDR3 sequence is 15 residues long. The CDR3 loop is CASSRQGRGKIPQYF. CDR3 in DNA: TGTGCCAGCTCACGTCAGGGCCGGGGGAAGATTCCCCAGTACTTC.

This clonotype was observed a few times. The chain combines TRBV19 with TRBJ1-5, with 9 bases identical to TRBD1. This CDR3 has 17 amino acids. V was clipped by 4 bases and J by 2 bases; unmatched bases: 9. From germline, CDR1 is LNHDA and CDR2 SQIVND (reference sequence). The CDR3 is CASSRVLQGAGNQPQHF. The CDR3 DNA follows: TGTGCCAGTAGTAGAGTATTACAGGGGGCTGGCAATCAGCCCCAGCATTTT.

The chain employs TRBV24-1 and TRBJ2-1, with TRBD1 as a possible D gene (5 bases). V lost 5 bases, J lost 5 bases, and 9 bases lay in between. Germline V CDR1 and CDR2: KGHDR, SFDVKD. This CDR3 is built from 13 residues. DNA for the CDR3: TGTGCCACCAGTGTTGCAGGGAACAATGAGCAGTTCTTC. It translates to CATSVAGNNEQFF.

This sequence joins TRBV19 and TRBJ2-7, with a possible D match to TRBD1 (6 bases). The germline gives CDR1 LNHDA, CDR2 SQIVND (reference sequence). The CDR3 totals 14 residues. V shed 4 bases and J shed 0 bases, with 10 bases lying between them. For the CDR3, the DNA is TGTGCCAGTAGTAGGGGGCTATCCTCCTACGAGCAGTACTTC. Amino acids: CASSRGLSSYEQYF.

The gene calls are TRBV20-1 and TRBJ2-1; D is perhaps TRBD2 (5 bases). The V gene's germline CDR1 is DFQATT and CDR2 SNEGSKA (reference sequence). There are 14 residues in the CDR3. V was trimmed by 6 bases and J by 7 bases, leaving 19 bases between them. CDR3 nucleotide sequence: TGCAGTGCCACACCCGGGGATCTGGGTAATGAGCAGTTCTTC. It encodes CSATPGDLGNEQFF.

This clonotype was detected once. The chain couples TRBV6-2 or TRBV6-3 to TRBJ2-7; 7 positions match TRBD1. CDR1 is MNHEY and CDR2 is SVGEGT in the germline V gene. V was pared by 2 bases and J by 3 bases, with 7 bases of the junction left unmatched. CDR3 length: 15 residues. This CDR3 is CASSYPYGTDYEQYF. The DNA for the CDR3 is TGTGCCAGCAGTTACCCGTACGGGACAGACTACGAGCAGTACTTC.

This clonotype came up a few times. The rearrangement links TRBV25-1 to TRBJ2-1, with a weak D call TRBD2 (6 bases). This CDR3 has 16 residues. CDR1 MGHDK and CDR2 SYGVNS come from the germline V gene. The V and J ends lost 6 bases and 5 bases respectively, with 20 bases between them. CDR3 sequence: CASSPWGAGVNNEQFF. CDR3 nucleotide sequence: TGTGCCAGCAGCCCGTGGGGAGCGGGCGTAAACAATGAGCAGTTCTTC.

This clonotype was observed a few times. The chain recombines TRBV20-1 with TRBJ1-6; D is undetermined. V was pared by 0 bases and J by 7 bases, with 4 bases between. Germline V gene lookup returns CDR1 DFQATT and CDR2 SNEGSKA (reference sequence). This CDR3 has 12 amino acids. CDR3 sequence: CSARDGNSPLHF. The DNA for the CDR3 is TGCAGTGCTAGAGATGGAAATTCACCCCTCCACTTT.

This clonotype was observed a few times. V usage is TRBV28 and J usage is TRBJ2-7, with D maybe TRBD1 (6 bases). The CDR3 is 14 amino acids. Trimming shortened V by 3 bases and J by 10 bases, and 19 bases separated the two germline ends. Germline values: CDR1 MDHEN, CDR2 SYDVKM. The CDR3 loop is CASSLRAFSRGQYF. The CDR3 DNA is TGTGCCAGCAGTTTGAGGGCCTTTAGCAGGGGCCAGTACTTC.

This clonotype was counted a few times. This chain connects TRBV6-5 to TRBJ2-2; D is unresolved. The CDR3 totals 17 residues. Germline V CDR1 and CDR2: MNHEY, SVGAGI. Trimming removed 2 bases at V and 2 bases at J, with 15 bases between. The CDR3, as DNA: TGTGCCAGCAGTTACCTTATAAAACTTGGAAACACCGGGGAGCTGTTTTTT. Translated, it gives CASSYLIKLGNTGELFF.

There are many counts of this clonotype. The rearrangement uses TRBV29-1 and TRBJ2-5; 7 nucleotides align to TRBD1. With 4 bases clipped from V and 2 bases from J, the junction kept 4 bases outside the gene matches. In germline, CDR1 is SQVTM, CDR2 ANQGSEA. The CDR3 contains 13 residues. CDR3 nucleotide sequence: TGCAGCGTTGGTGGACAGGTGCAAGAGACCCAGTACTTC. It codes for CSVGGQVQETQYF.

The V and J genes are TRBV11-2 and TRBJ2-7; TRBD2 aligns across 10 bases. V was clipped by 5 bases and J by 3 bases; unmatched bases: 7. Germline V CDR1 and CDR2: SGHAT, FQNNGV. The CDR3 is 15 amino acids. CDR3 coding DNA: TGTGCCAGCAGCAGATACTCTAGCGGGGGCTACGAGCAGTACTTC. This gives the protein CASSRYSSGGYEQYF.

J is TRBJ2-7 and V is TRBV7-2, with D possibly matching TRBD1 (5 bases). Germline CDR1 reads SGHTA; CDR2 reads FQGNSA. The CDR3 runs 18 residues. V was shortened by 0 bases and J by 0 bases, with 18 bases between the two germline ends. The CDR3 sequence: CASSLARVGPPSSYEQYF. In DNA, the CDR3 is TGTGCCAGCAGCTTAGCAAGGGTGGGGCCCCCGAGCTCCTACGAGCAGTACTTC.